This TCR beta chain was captured in a study of T-cell reconstitution after alpha-beta-depleted transplantation in children. The study's findings and limits: Where some patients showed high TCRbeta diversity at day 60, it came from recipient T cells and thymic progenitors that had survived. At one year after transplant, newly produced T cells mostly accounted for T-cell counts and diversity. Two months or so post-transplant, alpha-beta T cells reportedly derived from several hundred expanded graft clones.

To note about this clonotype: Its antigen is currently unknown.

Unique molecular identifiers tagged the TCRbeta library. TCRdb fed the PCR reads into MiXCR, producing one record per CDR3 protein. The repertoire has hundreds of thousands of distinct CDR3 sequences, approximately 15% of them found once; the top ten carry about 45%. V was trimmed by 7 bases and J by 8 bases, leaving 14 bases between them. The CDR3 loop spans 12 amino acids. The clonotype comes from a male patient aged 2 to 10 who had a stem cell transplant for acute lymphoblastic leukemia, so the T cells may come from the graft donor. Sequences were derived from PBMCs, mostly from graft donor cells, sampled 360 days after TCRalphabeta/CD19-depleted stem cell transplant. The chain combines TRBV12-3 or TRBV12-4 with TRBJ1-2, with D perhaps matching TRBD1 (5 bases). The CDR3 region is CASNRTGPGYTF. The DNA of the CDR3 is TGTGCCAGCAATCGGACGGGGCCGGGCTACACCTTC.